Listed here are 17 T cell receptor beta chains from one sample, sequenced in a study of shared clonotypes between healthy human individuals. Profiled with immunoSEQ multiplex PCR; TCRdb holds only in-frame clones, not every one. The data hold approximately 2.5 million clones, with approximately 94% observed a single time. The sample consisted of naive CD4+ T cells sorted from blood. Described subset: CD45RA+ positively selected. The receptor set was obtained from a man younger than 35 in good health.

V usage is TRBV18 and J usage is TRBJ2-1, with 9 bases fitting TRBD2. After removal of 0 bases from V and 8 bases from J, the junction contained 11 bases not matched to a gene. The germline CDR1 and CDR2 sequences are KGHSH and LQKENI. The length of the CDR3 is 17 residues. The CDR3 loop reads CASSPPYGQREADEQFF. Written as DNA, the CDR3 is TGTGCCAGCTCACCACCCTATGGCCAGCGGGAGGCCGATGAGCAGTTCTTC.

The V gene is TRBV30, the J gene TRBJ2-7; 9 bases line up with TRBD1. The ends lost 5 bases at V and 2 bases at J; junction bases unmatched: 13. The CDR3 loop spans 16 amino acids. Germline assignment: CDR1 GTSNPN and CDR2 SVGIG (reference sequence). This chain's CDR3 is CAWGTRLGQGPYEQYF. CDR3 DNA: TGTGCCTGGGGAACACGGCTGGGACAGGGCCCCTACGAGCAGTACTTC.

A single count supports this clone. This specimen includes other DNA sequences encoding the same CDR3. This chain uses TRBV10-3 with TRBJ1-1, with D tentatively TRBD1 (5 bases). The V gene's germline CDR1 is ENHRY and CDR2 SYGVKD. V was cut by 5 bases and J by 4 bases, with 8 bases left in between. The CDR3 totals 12 residues. In DNA, the CDR3 is TGTGCCATCAGTCAGGGCGCCACTGAAGCTTTCTTT. Amino acids: CAISQGATEAFF.

The V call is TRBV18, the J call TRBJ2-5; D remains unclear. Germline values: CDR1 KGHSH, CDR2 LQKENI. CDR3 size: 13 residues. Trimming removed 6 bases at V and 5 bases at J, with 13 bases between. For the CDR3, the DNA is TGTGCCAGCTCCAGTCTGAGCTGGGAGACCCAGTACTTC. It yields the protein CASSSLSWETQYF.

This sequence joins TRBV6-5 and TRBJ2-3, with D tentatively TRBD2 (6 bases). This CDR3 comprises 12 residues. V was pared by 6 bases and J by 5 bases, with 9 bases between. Germline V CDR1 and CDR2: MNHEY, SVGAGI. This CDR3 reads CASSGTVDTQYF. The CDR3 DNA sequence: TGTGCCAGCAGCGGGACTGTAGATACGCAGTATTTT.

This sequence joins TRBV10-3 and TRBJ2-5; TRBD2 aligns across 10 bases. Losses at the gene ends were 10 bases for V and 3 bases for J; bases not matched to a gene: 5. Germline values: CDR1 ENHRY, CDR2 SYGVKD. The CDR3 length is 13 residues. Written as DNA, the CDR3 is TGTGCCAATGCAGCGGGGGGGAAAGAGACCCAGTACTTC. Translated, it gives CANAAGGKETQYF.

The chain links TRBV5-1 to TRBJ2-7; 9 bases match TRBD2. Germline V gene lookup returns CDR1 SGHRS and CDR2 YFSETQ. J was trimmed by 5 bases and V by 0 bases; bases with no gene match: 3. This CDR3 contains 14 residues. The CDR3 nucleotides are TGCGCCAGCAGCTTGGAGCTAGCGGGAAACGAGCAGTACTTC. The encoded protein is CASSLELAGNEQYF.

The J gene is TRBJ2-7, the V gene TRBV7-8, with D possibly matching TRBD2 (5 bases). Per germline, CDR1 SGHVS and CDR2 FQNEAQ. The CDR3 loop spans 14 amino acids. The ends were cut back, 1 base at V and 6 bases at J, with 13 bases in the middle. CDR3 region: CASSLVTSPGEQYF. DNA of the CDR3: TGTGCCAGCAGCTTAGTAACTAGTCCTGGCGAGCAGTACTTC.

J is TRBJ1-2 and V is TRBV18; 11 bases fit TRBD1. The ends lost 4 bases at V and 2 bases at J; junction bases unmatched: 12. Germline CDR1 and CDR2: KGHSH and LQKENI. This CDR3 region has 18 residues. This chain's CDR3 is CASSQISGQGAMNYGYTF. CDR3 nucleotide sequence: TGTGCCAGCTCACAAATTTCAGGACAGGGGGCAATGAACTATGGCTACACCTTC.

The rearrangement joins TRBV5-1 to TRBJ1-3; TRBD1 matches at 12 bases. Germline CDR1 is SGHRS and CDR2 is YFSETQ. The CDR3 covers 18 residues. Trimming at V came to 2 bases and at J to 0 bases, leaving 6 bases not matched to a gene. CDR3 sequence: CASSFGTGGFNSGNTIYF. The DNA for the CDR3 is TGCGCCAGCAGCTTCGGGACAGGGGGCTTCAACTCTGGAAACACCATATATTTT.

With regard to this clone: Compared with germline, one end of the junction differs, possibly owing to a read error. This rearrangement joins TRBV5-4 to TRBJ1-1; no firm D call. There are 14 residues in the CDR3. CDR1 is SGHNT and CDR2 is YYREEE in the germline V gene (reference sequence). CDR3 DNA sequence: TGCGCCAGCAGCCAAGATAATTCTAACACTGAAGCTTTCTTT. Translated: CASSQDNSNTEAFF.

The chain is built from TRBV2 and TRBJ1-5, with 9 bases matching TRBD1. The trim removed 4 bases at V and 0 bases at J, leaving 7 bases unmatched. Germline V CDR1 and CDR2: SNHLY, FYNNEI. The CDR3 is 17 residues long. For the CDR3, the DNA is TGTGCCAGCAGTGTCCGACAGGGGGATTATAGCAATCAGCCCCAGCATTTT. Translation gives CASSVRQGDYSNQPQHF.

Points on this clone: Within the sample, other DNA sequences also encode this same CDR3. The chain links TRBV2 to TRBJ2-2; 7 positions agree with TRBD1. This CDR3 has 14 residues. CDR1 is SNHLY, CDR2 FYNNEI, per germline. Germline trimming cut 6 bases from V and 4 bases from J; bases unmatched to any gene: 5. The CDR3 loop is CASRRTGVTGELFF. CDR3 in DNA: TGTGCCAGCAGGAGGACAGGAGTCACCGGGGAGCTGTTTTTT. The whole variable domain, remainder taken from reference TRBV2 and TRBJ2-2, is EPEVTQTPSHQVTQMGQEVILRCVPISNHLYFYWYRQILGQKVEFLVSFYNNEISEKSEIFDDQFSVERPDGSNFTLKIRSTKLEDSAMYFCASRRTGVTGELFFGEGSRLTVL.

The chain joins TRBV5-1 to TRBJ1-1; D is perhaps TRBD1 (5 bases). V dropped 3 bases and J dropped 4 bases, with 22 bases sitting between them. This CDR3 is built from 17 residues. The V gene's germline CDR1 is SGHRS and CDR2 YFSETQ. CDR3 protein: CASSWGPTRDLGTEAFF. DNA for the CDR3: TGCGCCAGCAGCTGGGGCCCGACAAGGGATTTGGGCACTGAAGCTTTCTTT. The entire variable domain, with the rest obtained from reference TRBV5-1 and TRBJ1-1, is as follows: KAGVTQTPRYLIKTRGQQVTLSCSPISGHRSVSWYQQTPGQGLQFLFEYFSETQRNKGNFPGRFSGRQFSNSRSEMNVSTLELGDSALYLCASSWGPTRDLGTEAFFGQGTRLTVV.

This sequence joins TRBV11-3 and TRBJ2-2; D remains ambiguous. The V end lost 3 bases, the J end lost 5 bases, and 7 bases lay between the germline ends. Per the germline V gene, CDR1 is SGHNT and CDR2 is YENEEA. The CDR3 runs to 13 residues. DNA of the CDR3: TGTGCCAGCAGCTTTCTAGGAACCGGGGAGCTGTTTTTT. This gives the protein CASSFLGTGELFF.

The chain links TRBV10-3 to TRBJ2-3, with D possibly being TRBD1 (5 bases). The CDR3 totals 15 residues. Trimming shortened V by 5 bases and J by 0 bases, and 12 bases separated the two germline ends. Germline lookup yields CDR1 ENHRY and CDR2 SYGVKD. CDR3 loop: CAISQDISSTDTQYF. CDR3 DNA sequence: TGTGCCATCAGTCAGGACATCTCTAGCACAGATACGCAGTATTTT.

The chain links TRBV18 to TRBJ2-7; 8 bases are shared with TRBD1. Germline CDR1 reads KGHSH; CDR2 reads LQKENI. CDR3 length: 14 residues. The ends lost 4 bases at V and 1 base at J; junction bases unmatched: 3. The DNA of the CDR3 is TGTGCCAGCTCACAGGGACAGGCATCCTACGAGCAGTACTTC. Protein sequence: CASSQGQASYEQYF. Based on the CDR3 plus reference TRBV18 and TRBJ2-7, the full variable domain is NAGVMQNPRHLVRRRGQEARLRCSPMKGHSHVYWYRQLPEEGLKFMVYLQKENIIDESGMPKERFSAEFPKEGPSILRIQQVVRGDSAAYFCASSQGQASYEQYFGPGTRLTVT.